The 28 T cell receptor beta chains given below trace back to one sample, sequenced in a study of cytomegalovirus exposure and HLA in healthy donors. PCR amplification relied on 60 Vbeta primers (plus 13 Jbeta primers). Repertoires were generated with immunoSEQ multiplex PCR, while TCRdb's copy carries only in-frame clones and drops some. The sample consists of 95,000 to 100,000 clones, more than 80% of them appearing once. Sequenced input: PBMCs. The receptors were sampled from a man aged 25-40 years in good health and CMV-seronegative.

The rearrangement links TRBV7-2 to TRBJ2-3, with 13 bases aligning to TRBD2. The CDR3 sequence is 19 residues long. CDR1 is SGHTA, CDR2 FQGNSA, per germline. V shed 6 bases, J shed 0 bases, and the junction held 12 bases outside the gene matches. This chain's CDR3 is CASRAPGLAGTTSTDTQYF. CDR3 coding DNA: TGTGCCAGCAGAGCCCCGGGACTAGCGGGAACGACTAGCACAGATACGCAGTATTTT.

This clone came up once. J is TRBJ2-1 and V is TRBV14, with 7 nucleotides matching TRBD1. The V segment lost 4 bases and the J segment 15 bases; nucleotides outside the gene matches: 9. CDR1 and CDR2 from the germline V gene are SGHDN and FVKESK. The CDR3 consists of 12 residues. CDR3 loop: CASSRLDRVWFF. The CDR3 coding sequence is TGTGCCAGCAGCCGTCTTGACAGGGTGTGGTTCTTC.

The V and J genes are TRBV6-5 and TRBJ1-1; a possible D gene is TRBD1 (6 bases). The CDR3 extends over 14 amino acids. Between the trimmed V and J ends, which lost 6 bases and 1 base, there was a span of 12 bases. Germline CDR1 MNHEY, CDR2 SVGAGI. CDR3 sequence (DNA): TGTGCCAGCAGCCTAGGGGGGGGGAACACTGAAGCTTTCTTT. Protein product: CASSLGGGNTEAFF.

This clone appeared a few times. J is TRBJ2-1 and V is TRBV7-9; 9 bases map to TRBD2. The CDR3 sequence is 15 residues long. Germline CDR1 is SEHNR and CDR2 is FQNEAQ (reference sequence). The J segment lost 12 bases and the V segment lost 5 bases, leaving 14 bases of the junction unmatched. The CDR3 DNA reads as TGTGCCAGCAGCACCGGGGCTAGCGGGACTCTGGGGCAGTTCTTC. This sequence encodes CASSTGASGTLGQFF.

V usage is TRBV11-1 and J usage is TRBJ1-6; no definite D call. The CDR3 runs to 15 residues. The germline V gene has CDR1 SGHAT and CDR2 FQDESV (reference sequence). With 1 base removed from V and 8 bases from J, the gap between germline ends came to 12 bases. The CDR3 DNA reads TGTGCCAGCAGCTTAGGTCCATCTGCGGATTCACCCCTCCACTTT. This gives the protein CASSLGPSADSPLHF. The full variable domain, completed using reference TRBV11-1 and TRBJ1-6, is EAEVAQSPRYKITEKSQAVAFWCDPISGHATLYWYRQILGQGPELLVQFQDESVVDDSQLPKDRFSAERLKGVDSTLKIQPAELGDSAMYLCASSLGPSADSPLHFGNGTRLTVT.

The chain couples TRBV5-4 to TRBJ2-7; 7 bases match TRBD1. Trimming at V came to 1 base and at J to 3 bases, leaving 7 bases not matched to a gene. The CDR3 has 15 residues. From germline, CDR1 is SGHNT and CDR2 YYREEE (reference sequence). This CDR3 is CASSLSAGGVYEQYF. In nucleotides, the CDR3 is TGTGCCAGCAGCTTGTCGGCAGGGGGTGTCTACGAGCAGTACTTC.

CDR3: CASSLPRQGSAYEQYF. The CDR3 nucleotides are TGTGCCAGCAGCCTACCCCGACAGGGATCCGCCTACGAGCAGTACTTC. The J gene is TRBJ2-7, the V gene TRBV7-2; 7 nucleotides align to TRBD1. The CDR3 has 16 amino acids. CDR1 and CDR2 from the germline V gene are SGHTA and FQGNSA. Trimming at V came to 5 bases and at J to 2 bases, leaving 12 bases not matched to a gene.

V usage is TRBV6-5 and J usage is TRBJ2-3; D gene unclear. The CDR3 is made up of 14 amino acids. The germline V gene has CDR1 MNHEY and CDR2 SVGAGI. Trimming took 2 bases from V and 4 from J, leaving 10 bases between them. CDR3 sequence: CASSYPGNADTQYF. CDR3 nucleotides: TGTGCCAGCAGTTACCCGGGTAACGCAGATACGCAGTATTTT.

The chain recombines TRBV5-1 with TRBJ2-6; D may be TRBD1 (6 bases). The CDR3 loop spans 18 amino acids. Per the germline V gene, CDR1 is SGHRS and CDR2 is YFSETQ. Trimming cost V 2 bases and J 4 bases, with 19 bases left between them. CDR3 protein: CASSFSGVRSDGANVLTF. The CDR3 DNA is TGCGCCAGCAGCTTTTCAGGGGTGAGGAGTGACGGGGCCAACGTCCTGACTTTC.

V is TRBV28 and J is TRBJ1-5; unclear D gene. CDR3 size: 14 residues. Trimming shortened V by 7 bases and J by 2 bases, and 12 bases separated the two germline ends. Germline values: CDR1 MDHEN, CDR2 SYDVKM. The DNA for the CDR3 is TGTGCCAGCAACCGCGGCGGAGGCAATCAGCCCCAGCATTTT. Protein: CASNRGGGNQPQHF.

This clone showed up just a few times. V usage is TRBV5-4 and J usage is TRBJ1-2; maybe TRBD1 (6 bases). The germline V gene encodes CDR1 SGHNT and CDR2 YYREEE (reference sequence). V was cut by 3 bases and J by 4 bases, with 10 bases left in between. The length of the CDR3 is 13 residues. CDR3 sequence (DNA): TGTGCCAGCAGCTACACAGGGTCCTATGGCTACACCTTC. Translated, it gives CASSYTGSYGYTF.

The gene calls are TRBV19 and TRBJ1-1; 10 positions agree with TRBD1. The germline gives CDR1 LNHDA, CDR2 SQIVND (reference sequence). This CDR3 is built from 14 residues. The junction had 4 bases not matched to a gene; V was cut back by 6 bases and J by 3 bases. The CDR3 loop is CASRKDRGYTEAFF. CDR3 bases: TGTGCCAGTAGAAAGGACAGGGGGTACACTGAAGCTTTCTTT.

The chain recombines TRBV7-8 with TRBJ2-5; unclear D gene. The germline V gene has CDR1 SGHVS and CDR2 FQNEAQ. This CDR3 has 11 residues. V was pared by 5 bases and J by 7 bases, with 8 bases between. The CDR3 reads CASSQLGTQYF. CDR3 DNA: TGTGCCAGCAGCCAGCTAGGGACCCAGTACTTC.

The chain couples TRBV6-5 to TRBJ1-4; 7 positions match TRBD1. The CDR3 sequence is 16 residues long. Germline V gives CDR1 MNHEY, CDR2 SVGAGI. J lost 3 bases, V lost 3 bases, and 7 bases had no gene match. CDR3 sequence reads: CASSYDRDFANEKLFF. For the CDR3, the DNA is TGTGCCAGCAGTTATGACAGGGATTTCGCTAATGAAAAACTGTTTTTT.

This chain uses TRBV4-1 with TRBJ1-4; TRBD1 agrees at 7 bases. Germline loops: CDR1 MGHRA, CDR2 YSYEKL. The CDR3 runs to 15 residues. The J segment lost 7 bases and the V segment lost 1 base, leaving 6 bases of the junction unmatched. Here the CDR3 reads CASSQGRQGPEKLFF. CDR3 DNA: TGCGCCAGCAGCCAAGGGAGACAGGGACCTGAAAAACTGTTTTTT.

The chain couples TRBV5-1 to TRBJ2-7; D is perhaps TRBD2 (6 bases). Trimming took off 1 base at V and 2 bases at J, with 16 bases between the two ends. The CDR3 extends over 16 amino acids. The germline CDR1 and CDR2 sequences are SGHRS and YFSETQ. The CDR3 coding sequence is TGCGCCAGCAGCTTGAATGCGGGAAGCGAAACCTACGAGCAGTACTTC. It specifies CASSLNAGSETYEQYF.

V usage is TRBV28 and J usage is TRBJ2-7; TRBD1 aligns across 11 bases. Unmatched junction bases numbered 5, after V lost 3 bases and J lost 4 bases. Germline values: CDR1 MDHEN, CDR2 SYDVKM. CDR3 length: 15 amino acids. The chain's CDR3 is CASSFRGQGEYEQYF. In DNA form, the CDR3 reads TGTGCCAGCAGTTTTCGGGGACAGGGGGAATACGAGCAGTACTTC.

The CDR3 DNA is TGTGCCAGCAGTTTATCCCTCGGGGGATTGAACACTGAAGCTTTCTTT. Amino acid sequence: CASSLSLGGLNTEAFF. V usage is TRBV27 and J usage is TRBJ1-1, with a possible D match to TRBD1 (5 bases). Germline CDR1 is MNHEY and CDR2 is SMNVEV (reference sequence). This CDR3 spans 16 amino acids. V lost 0 bases to trimming and J lost 0 bases, with 11 bases between them.

This clone showed up just a few times. J is TRBJ2-7 and V is TRBV2; 11 bases map to TRBD1. From germline, CDR1 is SNHLY and CDR2 FYNNEI. V shed 3 bases, J shed 6 bases, and the junction held 10 bases outside the gene matches. The CDR3 spans 16 residues. CDR3 region: CASSDPGQGALGEQYF. The CDR3, as DNA: TGTGCCAGCAGTGACCCAGGACAGGGGGCCCTCGGCGAGCAGTACTTC.

This chain connects TRBV7-8 to TRBJ2-7; 12 bases match TRBD2. The germline gives CDR1 SGHVS, CDR2 FQNEAQ. CDR3 length: 19 residues. The trim removed 1 base at V and 7 bases at J, leaving 17 bases unmatched. The DNA of the CDR3 is TGTGCCAGCAGCTTAGGGGGCGGGTCGACTAGCGGGGGAGGGACTGAGCAGTACTTC. Its translation is CASSLGGGSTSGGGTEQYF.

The chain links TRBV4-1 to TRBJ2-7, with TRBD2 matching 9 bases. The CDR3 loop spans 15 amino acids. The junction had 8 bases not matched to a gene; V was cut back by 3 bases and J by 5 bases. The V gene's germline CDR1 is MGHRA and CDR2 YSYEKL. CDR3 in DNA: TGCGCCAGCAGCCATCCAGCGGGAGGTATCAACGAGCAGTACTTC. It specifies CASSHPAGGINEQYF.

This chain links TRBV18 with TRBJ2-2; D is perhaps TRBD1 (5 bases). Germline-derived CDR1 and CDR2 are KGHSH and LQKENI. There are 12 residues in the CDR3. V was pared by 5 bases and J by 7 bases, with 8 bases between. The CDR3 coding sequence is TGTGCCAGCTCAGACAGTCGCGGGGAGCTGTTTTTT. As protein: CASSDSRGELFF.

This clone appeared a single time. The CDR3 coding sequence is TGTGCCAGCAGACCACCTAGCGGGGAGGCCGGGGAGCTGTTTTTT. Protein sequence: CASRPPSGEAGELFF. The chain is built from TRBV11-2 and TRBJ2-2; 9 bases are a match to TRBD2. This CDR3 has 15 amino acids. Trimming removed 6 bases from V and 6 bases from J; junction bases left unmatched: 8. CDR1 is SGHAT, CDR2 FQNNGV, per germline.

The chain uses TRBV6-5 and TRBJ2-3; no definite D call. From germline, CDR1 is MNHEY and CDR2 SVGAGI. The CDR3 has 15 amino acids. The V and J ends lost 0 bases and 0 bases respectively, with 7 bases between them. The CDR3 DNA reads as TGTGCCAGCAGTTACTCGTTAGAGAGCACAGATACGCAGTATTTT. It codes for CASSYSLESTDTQYF.

This clone has just a few counts. The chain carries TRBV9 and TRBJ2-5; weak D call: TRBD1 (6 bases). Germline-derived CDR1 and CDR2 are SGDLS and YYNGEE. The CDR3 totals 14 residues. V was cut by 0 bases and J by 5 bases, with 11 bases left in between. The CDR3 DNA reads as TGTGCCAGCAGCGTAGGTAACAGGGCTGAGACCCAGTACTTC. Encoded protein: CASSVGNRAETQYF.

CDR3 region: CASSLQANYGYTF. CDR3 DNA: TGTGCCAGCAGTCTTCAGGCTAACTATGGCTACACCTTC. The chain has TRBV5-6 and TRBJ1-2; D is undetermined. The length of the CDR3 is 13 residues. CDR1 and CDR2 from the germline V gene are SGHDT and YYEEEE. V lost 5 bases, J lost 0 bases, and 8 bases lay in between.

This clone was seen a few times. The rearrangement joins TRBV5-1 to TRBJ2-5; D may be TRBD1 (6 bases). CDR1 and CDR2 (germline): SGHRS, YFSETQ. V lost 6 bases to trimming and J lost 1 base, with 13 bases between them. The CDR3 extends over 14 amino acids. The CDR3 DNA is TGCGCCAGCAACACTGGACAGACCCAAGAGACCCAGTACTTC. Protein product: CASNTGQTQETQYF.

CDR3 nucleotides: TGTGCCAGCAGCCAAGAAGGGTCTAGAGGGGGCGGGGAGCTGTTTTTT. It codes for CASSQEGSRGGGELFF. The rearrangement uses TRBV4-2 and TRBJ2-2; tentative D call: TRBD1 (6 bases). The CDR3 is 16 amino acids. V was trimmed by 0 bases and J by 7 bases, leaving 15 bases between them. Germline V CDR1 and CDR2: LGHNA, YNFKEQ.